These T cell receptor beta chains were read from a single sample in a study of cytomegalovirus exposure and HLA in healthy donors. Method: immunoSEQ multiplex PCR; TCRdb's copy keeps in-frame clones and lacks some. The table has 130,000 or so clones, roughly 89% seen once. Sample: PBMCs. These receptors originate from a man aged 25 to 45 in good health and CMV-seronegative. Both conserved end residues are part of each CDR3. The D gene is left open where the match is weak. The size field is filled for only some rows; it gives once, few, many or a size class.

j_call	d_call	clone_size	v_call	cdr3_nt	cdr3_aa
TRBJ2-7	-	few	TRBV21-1	TGTGCCAGCAGCAATTCTAGCGGGGGACACTACGAGCAGTACTTC	CASSNSSGGHYEQYF
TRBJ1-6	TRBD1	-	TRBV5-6	TGTGCCAGCAGCCCCCAGACAGGGATAAATTCACCCCTCCACTTT	CASSPQTGINSPLHF
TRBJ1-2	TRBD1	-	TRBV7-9	TGTGCCAGCAGCCCGGGGACAGGGGATTACTATGGCTACACCTTC	CASSPGTGDYYGYTF
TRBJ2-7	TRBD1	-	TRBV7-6	TGTGCCAGCAGCTTAGAAGCAGGGGGCCAGTTCTACGAGCAGTACTTC	CASSLEAGGQFYEQYF
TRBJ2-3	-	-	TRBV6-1	TGTGCCAGCAGTGAAGTGGACATTAGCACAGATACGCAGTATTTT	CASSEVDISTDTQYF
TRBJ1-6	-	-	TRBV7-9	TGTGCCAGCAGCGCGGAGGGTAGGTGGCGGTATAATTCACCCCTCCACTTT	CASSAEGRWRYNSPLHF
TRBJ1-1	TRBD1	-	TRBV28	TGTGCCAGCAGTTCACCGGGACAGGGGAACACTGAAGCTTTCTTT	CASSSPGQGNTEAFF
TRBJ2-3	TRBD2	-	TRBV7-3	TGTGCCAGCAGCCCGGCGACTAGCTCTAGCACAGATACGCAGTATTTT	CASSPATSSSTDTQYF
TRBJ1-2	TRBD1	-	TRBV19	TGTGCCAGTTCTAAATCTACTACAGGGACAGGGCGTGGCTACACCTTC	CASSKSTTGTGRGYTF
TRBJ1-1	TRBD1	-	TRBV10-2	TGCGCCAGCAGTGAGTCGACAGGGGGGCACCCTGAAGCTTTCTTT	CASSESTGGHPEAFF
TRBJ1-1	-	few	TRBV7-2	TGTGCCAGCAGCCTATCCGTTTTCAGGCACACTGAAGCTTTCTTT	CASSLSVFRHTEAFF
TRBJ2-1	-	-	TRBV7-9	TGTGCCAGCAGTAACTCCTACAATGAGCAGTTCTTC	CASSNSYNEQFF
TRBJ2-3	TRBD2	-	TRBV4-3	TGCGCCAGCAGCCGTGGGGACTACAACACAGATACGCAGTATTTT	CASSRGDYNTDTQYF
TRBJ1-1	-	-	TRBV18	TGTGCCAGCTCCCAGAGGGTAAACGGTATGAACACTGAAGCTTTCTTT	CASSQRVNGMNTEAFF
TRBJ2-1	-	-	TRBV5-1	TGCGCCAGCAGCCCGGACAGGGAGGGTAATGAGCAGTTCTTC	CASSPDREGNEQFF
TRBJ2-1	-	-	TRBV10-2	TGCGCCACCCGGTGGCGGGGGACAAATGAGCAGTTCTTC	CATRWRGTNEQFF
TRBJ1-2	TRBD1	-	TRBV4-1	TGCGCCAGCAGCCAAGAGGGACAGGGCACTTTTAATGGCTACACCTTC	CASSQEGQGTFNGYTF
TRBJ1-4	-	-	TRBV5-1	TGCGCCAGCAGTTTTTCAGGGGATGAAAAACTGTTTTTT	CASSFSGDEKLFF
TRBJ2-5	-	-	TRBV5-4	TGTGCCAGCAGCTCAGGGTACCAAGAGACCCAGTACTTC	CASSSGYQETQYF
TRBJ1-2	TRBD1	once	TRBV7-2	TGTGCCAGCAGCTTATCGGACAGGGGGTCAGCTAACTATGGCTACACCTTC	CASSLSDRGSANYGYTF
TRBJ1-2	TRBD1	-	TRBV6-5	TGTGCCAGCAGAAAAACAGGGGGCGGGAAAGGCTACACCTTC	CASRKTGGGKGYTF
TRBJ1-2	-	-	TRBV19	TGTGCCAGTCGCGGGGGAGTTGGCTACACCTTC	CASRGGVGYTF
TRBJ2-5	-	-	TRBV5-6	TGTGCCAGCAGCTTGGGGCGGGAAGAGACCCAGTACTTC	CASSLGREETQYF
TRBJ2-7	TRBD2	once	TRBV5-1	TGCGCCAGCAGCACCGGACTAGCGGGGAGGCAGTACTTC	CASSTGLAGRQYF
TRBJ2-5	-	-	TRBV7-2	TGTGCCAGCAGCTTAATCTCAGGCGGGGAGACCCAGTACTTC	CASSLISGGETQYF
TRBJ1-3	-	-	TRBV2	TGTGCCAGCAGAGGGGCCGGAAACACCATATATTTT	CASRGAGNTIYF
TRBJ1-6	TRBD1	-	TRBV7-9	TGTGCCAGCAGCTCGGGACAGTATAATTCACCCCTCCACTTT	CASSSGQYNSPLHF
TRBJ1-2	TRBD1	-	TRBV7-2	TGTGCCAGCAGCATGGACAGGGGCTATGGCTACACCTTC	CASSMDRGYGYTF
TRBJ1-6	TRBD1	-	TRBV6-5	TGTGCCAGCAGTTCCGGGACAGCTTATAATTCACCCCTCCACTTT	CASSSGTAYNSPLHF
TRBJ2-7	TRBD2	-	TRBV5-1	TGCGCCAGCAGCCTCTCTCCACTAGCGGGGGGACCCGTGGAGCAGTACTTC	CASSLSPLAGGPVEQYF
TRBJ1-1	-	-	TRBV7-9	TGTGCCAGCAGCTCGGGGTGGTGGGGGAACACTGAAGCTTTCTTT	CASSSGWWGNTEAFF
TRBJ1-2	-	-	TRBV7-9	TGTGCCAGCAGCTATCCGGGGGGTGACGGCTATGGCTACACCTTC	CASSYPGGDGYGYTF
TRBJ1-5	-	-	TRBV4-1	TGCGCCAGCAGCCAAGTATCACAGCCCAACAATCAGCCCCAGCATTTT	CASSQVSQPNNQPQHF
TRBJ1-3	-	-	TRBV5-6	TGTGCCAGCAGCTTGGGCAGGGCTGGAAACACCATATATTTT	CASSLGRAGNTIYF
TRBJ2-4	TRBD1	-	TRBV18	TGTGCCAGCTCACCGGACAGGGGGGGACTAGCCAAAAACATTCAGTACTTC	CASSPDRGGLAKNIQYF
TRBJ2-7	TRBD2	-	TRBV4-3	TGCGCCAGCAGCCCCGTCGCGGGGGTGGCCTACGAGCAGTACTTC	CASSPVAGVAYEQYF
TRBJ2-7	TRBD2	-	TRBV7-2	TGTGCCAGCAGCTTCGGACTAGCGGGGGGGCCCTACGAGCAGTACTTC	CASSFGLAGGPYEQYF
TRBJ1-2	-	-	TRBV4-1	TGCGCCAGCAGCCAAACCGAAGTTGGGGGGGTTGGCTACACCTTC	CASSQTEVGGVGYTF
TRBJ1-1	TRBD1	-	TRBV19	TGTGCCAGTAGCCGAGGGGGCTTCGACACTGAAGCTTTCTTT	CASSRGGFDTEAFF
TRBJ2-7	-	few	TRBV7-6	TGTGCCAGCAGCCCCACGGGGGTCCAGCAGTACTTC	CASSPTGVQQYF
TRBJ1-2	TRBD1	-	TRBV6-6	TGTGCCAGCCAGGACAGGGTGGAAAACTATGGCTACACCTTC	CASQDRVENYGYTF
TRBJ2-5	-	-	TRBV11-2	TGTGCCAGCAGCGAGATGAGGGCTGAGGAGACCCAGTACTTC	CASSEMRAEETQYF
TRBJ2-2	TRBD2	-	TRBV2	TGTGCCAGCAGTGCTAGCGGGGGGAACACCGGGGAGCTGTTTTTT	CASSASGGNTGELFF
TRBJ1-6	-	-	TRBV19	TGTGCCAGCAAACGGACAGAGAGGAGTTCACCCCTCCACTTT	CASKRTERSSPLHF
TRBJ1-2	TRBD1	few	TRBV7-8	TGTGCCAGCAGCAGCGGACAGGGCAACTATGGCTACACCTTC	CASSSGQGNYGYTF
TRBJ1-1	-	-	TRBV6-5	TGTGCCAGCAGCCCGAATGACAAATACACTGAAGCTTTCTTT	CASSPNDKYTEAFF
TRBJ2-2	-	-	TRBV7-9	TGTGCCAGCAGCCATCAGGGGTCCCCCACCGGGGAGCTGTTTTTT	CASSHQGSPTGELFF
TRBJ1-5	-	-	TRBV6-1	TGTGCCAGCAGTGTTTCCCTATTTACTTATAGCAATCAGCCCCAGCATTTT	CASSVSLFTYSNQPQHF
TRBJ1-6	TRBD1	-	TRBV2	TGTGCCAGCTCGGCAACGGGACAGGGGTCCCTCTCCTATAATTCACCCCTCCACTTT	CASSATGQGSLSYNSPLHF
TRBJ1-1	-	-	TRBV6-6	TGTGCCAGCACTCTGACAGCGAACACTGAAGCTTTCTTT	CASTLTANTEAFF
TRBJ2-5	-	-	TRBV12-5	TGTGCTAGTGCGTTAGAGTGGCAAGAGACCCAGTACTTC	CASALEWQETQYF